This TCR beta chain was documented in a study of regulatory T cells in long-lasting Graves disease. The overall study: Recently diagnosed Graves' patients had received antithyroid drugs for under 3 months.

There are many counts of this clonotype. The antigen remains undetermined. Losses at the gene ends were 8 bases for V and 8 bases for J; bases not matched to a gene: 0. This CDR3 has 11 residues. Noted time point: newly diagnosed GD, antithyroid drugs for less than 3 months. From RNA extracted from PBMCs, the TCR library was made. Construction of the TCR beta libraries employed iRepertoire HTBI primers in conjunction with Arm-PCR of CDR3 regions. TCRdb processed the multiplex PCR reads anew with MiXCR; each CDR3 protein has one entry. The data contain approximately 210,000 distinct CDR3 sequences, approximately 16% of them singletons. Study-level findings and limits: Repertoires from persistent disease leaned toward TRBV28, TRBJ1-2 and TRBJ2-5.

The sequenced sample was peripheral blood mononuclear cells (PBMCs), obtained at new diagnosis, from a patient treated with antithyroid drugs. The sequence came from a female donor with Graves disease. The rearrangement uses TRBV12-3 or TRBV12-4 and TRBJ1-4; 9 bases are shared with TRBD1. CDR3 sequence reads: CASDRGEKLFF. In DNA, the CDR3 is TGTGCCAGCGACAGGGGGGAAAAACTGTTTTTT.